This is a list of T cell receptor beta chains from one sample in a study of cytomegalovirus exposure and HLA in healthy donors. The method was immunoSEQ multiplex PCR; TCRdb's version includes in-frame clones alone and lacks a portion of them. The table includes under 150,000 clones, about 10% detected once. The sample was PBMCs. Source of these receptors: a woman in her 40s in good health and CMV-seropositive. Both conserved end residues are part of each CDR3. D genes are given only for firm matches. Size tells how often a clone was seen (once, few, many) or the class of an expanded clone, and some rows leave it out.

j_call clone_size d_call v_call cdr3_length cdr3_nt cdr3_aa
TRBJ2-3 few NA TRBV10-3 13 TGTGCCATCAGTGTGGGGGCATCGGATACGCAGTATTTT CAISVGASDTQYF
TRBJ2-1 NA TRBD1 TRBV7-2 14 TGTGCCAGCAGCCCCCGGACAGGGTACAATGAGCAGTTCTTC CASSPRTGYNEQFF
TRBJ2-5 few TRBD2 TRBV5-1 14 TGCGCCAGCAGCTTCGGAGCGGGGGAAGAGACCCAGTACTTC CASSFGAGEETQYF
TRBJ2-5 few TRBD1 TRBV10-3 13 TGTGCCTCGTCCCGGGACAGGGTTGAGACCCAGTACTTC CASSRDRVETQYF
TRBJ2-2 NA NA TRBV9 16 TGTGCCAGCAGCGCGCAGGAAAACGCGAACACCGGGGAGCTGTTTTTT CASSAQENANTGELFF
TRBJ1-3 few NA TRBV30 11 TGTGCCATCCCCTTTGGAAACACCATATATTTT CAIPFGNTIYF
TRBJ1-6 few NA TRBV6-1 16 TGTGCCAGCAGTGCGACAGTGAGCTCCTATAATTCACCCCTCCACTTT CASSATVSSYNSPLHF
TRBJ2-7 NA NA TRBV13 13 TGTGCCAGCAGCCGATCACTAGCCTACGAGCAGTACTTC CASSRSLAYEQYF
TRBJ2-3 NA TRBD2 TRBV5-4 18 TGTGCCAGCAGCGGGGGACTAGCGGGGGGTCTCCTCACAGATACGCAGTATTTT CASSGGLAGGLLTDTQYF
TRBJ1-2 few TRBD1 TRBV5-1 14 TGCGCCAGCAGCTTAGAACAGGGGGCGCGTGGCTACACCTTC CASSLEQGARGYTF
TRBJ1-1 few TRBD1 TRBV7-9 15 TGTGCCAGCAGCTTAGCGGGACAGGGCATCGGTGAAGCTTTCTTT CASSLAGQGIGEAFF
TRBJ1-6 few NA TRBV4-2 14 TGTGCCAGCAGCCAACCAGGGCAGGATTCACCCCTCCACTTT CASSQPGQDSPLHF
TRBJ2-5 NA TRBD2 TRBV18 16 TGTGCCAGCTCACCAGCAGCGGGGAAGGTACAAGAGACCCAGTACTTC CASSPAAGKVQETQYF
TRBJ2-5 few NA TRBV29-1 14 TGCAGCGTTGGGGGAGAGTGGGGTGGAGAGACCCAGTACTTC CSVGGEWGGETQYF
TRBJ2-7 NA NA TRBV2 12 TGTGCCAGCAGCGGTTTAGGGGGAGAGCAGTACTTC CASSGLGGEQYF
TRBJ2-1 few NA TRBV2 11 TGTGCCAGCACACGGTACAATGAGCAGTTCTTC CASTRYNEQFF
TRBJ2-2 NA NA TRBV4-2 14 TGTGCCAGCAGCCAAGAAACTAGCACCGGGGAGCTGTTTTTT CASSQETSTGELFF
TRBJ1-1 few NA TRBV5-1 13 TGCGCCAGCAGCTTGTTTGCGCCAGCGGAAGCTTTCTTT CASSLFAPAEAFF
TRBJ2-1 few NA TRBV5-4 14 TGTGCCAGCAGCTCGGAGGGCTCCTACAATGAGCAGTTCTTC CASSSEGSYNEQFF
TRBJ2-1 NA TRBD2 TRBV29-1 12 TGCAGCGTCGGGACGGGAGGAAATGAGCAGTTCTTC CSVGTGGNEQFF
TRBJ2-7 NA NA TRBV27 16 TGTGCCAGCAGTTTACAGGCGTACCCGAGCTCCTACGAGCAGTACTTC CASSLQAYPSSYEQYF
TRBJ2-2 few NA TRBV5-1 13 TGCGCCAGCAGCTTCCAGAACACCGGGGAGCTGTTTTTT CASSFQNTGELFF
TRBJ1-5 few TRBD1 TRBV6-5 14 TGTGCCAGCAGACGCAGGGGGTGGAATCAGCCCCAGCATTTT CASRRRGWNQPQHF
TRBJ1-3 NA TRBD1 TRBV5-1 15 TGCGCCAGCAGTCTGGGACAGACCTCTGGAAACACCATATATTTT CASSLGQTSGNTIYF
TRBJ1-6 few NA TRBV7-2 15 TGTGCCAGCAGCGTACTGGGTGGCGGCAATTCACCCCTCCACTTT CASSVLGGGNSPLHF
TRBJ2-1 NA NA TRBV6-1 14 TGTGCCAGCAGTGAACAAGGACTGTCCTACGAGCAGTTCTTC CASSEQGLSYEQFF
TRBJ1-2 few NA TRBV5-1 13 TGCGCCAGCAGTCCTAGGGGGGGAGATGGCTACACCTTC CASSPRGGDGYTF
TRBJ1-3 NA NA TRBV4-1 15 TGCGCCAGCAGCCGCGAGGGGGGGCCTGGAAACACCATATATTTT CASSREGGPGNTIYF
TRBJ2-7 NA TRBD1 TRBV6-6 14 TGTGCCAGCAGACTCGGGACAGGGGTCTACGAGCAGTACTTC CASRLGTGVYEQYF
TRBJ1-5 NA TRBD1 TRBV5-8 16 TGTGCCAGCAGCTTGGGGGCAGGACAGGGCAATCAGCCCCAGCATTTT CASSLGAGQGNQPQHF
TRBJ1-6 few NA TRBV11-2 15 TGTGCCAGCAGGAGAACAGGGAGTAGAAATTCACCCCTCCACTTT CASRRTGSRNSPLHF
TRBJ1-2 few NA TRBV5-8 13 TGTGCCAGCAGCACTGGTCTCAACTATGGCTACACCTTC CASSTGLNYGYTF
TRBJ2-5 NA NA TRBV5-8 15 TGTGCCAGCAGCTTGGAAGGAGTTAGCCAAGAGACCCAGTACTTC CASSLEGVSQETQYF
TRBJ2-3 many TRBD1 TRBV19 16 TGTGCCAGTAGTAGACAGGGGGCTGGTAGCACAGATACGCAGTATTTT CASSRQGAGSTDTQYF
TRBJ1-2 few TRBD1 TRBV6-5 13 TGTGCCAGCTTGGGGACAGGGAGTAGAGTGACAACCTTC CASLGTGSRVTTF
TRBJ2-2 NA NA TRBV10-1 13 TGCGCCAGCAGCGGACTCTCCACCGGGGAGCTGTTTTTT CASSGLSTGELFF
TRBJ1-6 NA TRBD1 TRBV5-1 15 TGCGCCAGCAGCTCCGGACAGGGGTCGACTTCACCCCTCCACTTT CASSSGQGSTSPLHF
TRBJ1-1 many NA TRBV5-1 16 TGCGCCAGCAGCGCGCAGGACGGACTCTTGAACACTGAAGCTTTCTTT CASSAQDGLLNTEAFF
TRBJ2-6 few NA TRBV29-1 14 TGCAGCGTTGAAGACCAGTCTGGGGCCAACGTCCTGACTTTC CSVEDQSGANVLTF
TRBJ2-1 NA NA TRBV15 15 TGTGCCACCAGCATCGGCAGGTTCTCCTACAATGAGCAGTTCTTC CATSIGRFSYNEQFF
TRBJ2-2 NA TRBD1 TRBV4-1 16 TGCGCCAGCAGCCAAGTGGACAGGGGGCCGAGCGGGGAGCTGTTTTTT CASSQVDRGPSGELFF
TRBJ1-1 NA TRBD1 TRBV7-8 15 TGTGCCAGCAGCTTAGCCACGACAGGGGGCACTGAAGCTTTCTTT CASSLATTGGTEAFF
TRBJ2-7 NA NA TRBV18 16 TGTGCCAGCTCACCCCAAACGACAGCGACCACCTACGAGCAGTACTTC CASSPQTTATTYEQYF
TRBJ2-1 NA NA TRBV2 12 TGTGCCAGCAAGGGGGAGGGGGATGAGCAGTTCTTC CASKGEGDEQFF
TRBJ2-5 few TRBD1 TRBV15 14 TGTGCCACCAGCAGACCGGGACAGGAAGAGACCCAGTACTTC CATSRPGQEETQYF
TRBJ2-3 few TRBD2 TRBV9 18 TGTGCCAGCAGCGCGAGGGCTCCGGGACTAGCGGGTACAGATACGCAGTATTTT CASSARAPGLAGTDTQYF
TRBJ1-1 few NA TRBV7-9 13 TGTGCCAGCAGGGGGCGAGGAAACACTGAAGCTTTCTTT CASRGRGNTEAFF
TRBJ1-2 few NA TRBV11-2 15 TGTGCCAGCAGCTACGGACATATTGGCAACTATGGCTACACCTTC CASSYGHIGNYGYTF
TRBJ1-6 NA TRBD1 TRBV6-5 15 TGTGCCAGCAGTCCTATACAGGGGGCAAATTCACCCCTCCACTTT CASSPIQGANSPLHF
TRBJ2-7 NA NA TRBV19 19 TGTGCCAGTAGTATAGATCCCGAAACAGGGTATGTAGTCTCCTACGAGCAGTACTTC CASSIDPETGYVVSYEQYF
TRBJ1-4 many NA TRBV6-1 15 TGTGCCAGCAGTGAATGGCAGGGTTCGGATGAAAAACTGTTTTTT CASSEWQGSDEKLFF
TRBJ1-1 few NA TRBV10-3 14 TGTGCCATCAGTTATGCTAGCCAGGGGACTGAAGCTTTCTTT CAISYASQGTEAFF
TRBJ1-1 NA NA TRBV2 15 TGTGCCGGCAGTGAAGCGGGTCGGGGGGACACTGAAGCTTTCTTT CAGSEAGRGDTEAFF
TRBJ2-2 NA NA TRBV6-6 15 TGTGCCAGCAGCCCGACTCACCAAGGCACCGGGGAGCTGTTTTTT CASSPTHQGTGELFF